This T cell receptor (beta chain) was sequenced in a study of blood T cell repertoires in COVID-19. Study as a whole: The origin of the acute and convalescent COVID-19 samples was the United States, Italy and Spain. PBMCs, B-cell-depleted T cells, or T cells were the source of the cDNA or gDNA that made up the material.

Original processing notes: Using reference gene primer amplification, nucleated cell counts were estimated. Sequenced by immunoSEQ multiplex PCR; TCRdb stores in-frame clones only, minus some. V and J calls and clone size are given by that table; D and trimming were obtained from the DNA. This sample has some 45,000 clones, with 80% to 90% found just once. The germline V and J ends were trimmed by 5 bases and 5 bases, with 13 bases remaining between them. Germline values: CDR1 SGHRS, CDR2 YFSETQ. This CDR3 contains 13 residues. The sequence came from a man in his 60s with active COVID-19. The chain couples TRBV5-1 to TRBJ2-5, with unresolved D. The sample consisted of peripheral blood. CDR3 protein: CASSLRGVETQYF. The CDR3 nucleotides are TGCGCCAGCAGTTTAAGAGGCGTGGAGACCCAGTACTTC.